This T cell receptor beta chain was observed in a study of CD8+CD57+ T cells in acquired aplastic anemia. Study summary: DNA per sorted CD4+ or CD8+ sample ranged about 0.17 to 30 ug, averaging approximately 3.3 ug.

Profiles of TCR beta VDJ and CDR3 were generated from a genomic DNA template. TCRdb fed the reads into MiXCR, producing one record per CDR3 protein. Of roughly 250,000 distinct CDR3 sequences listed, around 82% are singletons. Study outcomes and limitations: Statistical testing detected no significant gap in CD8+ Simpson's diversity between patients and controls. It was found that 25 to 35 CD8+ CDR3 sequences were shared between patients and controls.

There are 18 residues in the CDR3. Germline CDR1 and CDR2: SEHNR and FQNEAQ (reference sequence). With 3 bases clipped from V and 3 bases from J, the junction kept 15 bases outside the gene matches. In patients chosen for sequencing, flow cytometry had shown CD8+CD57+ cell expansion. Regarding this clonotype: Its antigen is undetermined. A read error may explain this, as a much larger clone is one base away.

This TCR came from a human donor with aplastic anemia. This rearrangement joins TRBV7-9 to TRBJ2-7; 9 positions match TRBD2. The specimen sequenced was sorted CD4+, CD8+, or CD8+CD57+ T cells (not recorded which) from PBMCs. The CDR3 nucleotides are TGTGCCAGCAGCTTTCAAAGAAGCGGGGGGACCGATGACTACGAGCAGTACGTC. Amino acids: CASSFQRSGGTDDYEQYV.